One and the same sample provided the 23 T cell receptor beta chains below, sequenced in a study of blood T cells in healthy people across ages. Primed by a sample-barcoded 5' primer and a J-beta primer mix, a second PCR proceeded for roughly 6 to 12 cycles. A single record per CDR3 protein comes from TCRdb applying MiXCR to the 5' RACE reads. In the table there are about 1.4 million distinct CDR3 sequences, roughly 60% of which are singletons. Input material: blood. The source of these receptors is a man aged 18 to 30 in good health.

The chain joins TRBV6-6 to TRBJ2-1; D call uncertain. Between the trimmed V and J ends, which lost 0 bases and 10 bases, there was a span of 10 bases. Germline CDR1 is MNHNY and CDR2 is SVGAGI (reference sequence). The CDR3 consists of 13 residues. The CDR3 here is CASSYSELREQFF. The CDR3 coding sequence is TGTGCCAGCAGTTACTCGGAGTTAAGGGAGCAGTTCTTC.

This clonotype showed up many times. A read error may produce the germline difference seen at one junction end. The V gene is TRBV7-9, the J gene TRBJ1-6; no definite D call. The germline V gene has CDR1 SEHNR and CDR2 FQNEAQ (reference sequence). This CDR3 has 11 amino acids. CDR3 nucleotides: TGTGCCAGCAGTGGGAATTTACCCCTCCACTTT. This codes for CASSGNLPLHF.

This clonotype appeared once. The J gene is TRBJ1-6, the V gene TRBV9, with TRBD2 as a possible D gene (6 bases). Near its end, the DNA agrees better with TRBJ2-5, so the J call may be wrong. This CDR3 contains 15 residues. The V gene's germline CDR1 is SGDLS and CDR2 YYNGEE. The CDR3 nucleotides are TGTGCCAGCAGCATGGCAGCGGGCCGACAAGAGACCCAGTACTTC. Its protein is CASSMAAGRQETQYF.

This chain uses TRBV27 with TRBJ1-1; D unresolved. This CDR3 spans 14 amino acids. The V gene's germline CDR1 is MNHEY and CDR2 SMNVEV (reference sequence). V dropped 8 bases and J dropped 0 bases, with 13 bases sitting between them. The CDR3 DNA follows: TGTGCCAGCCGCTTTCGGTTAATGAACACTGAAGCTTTCTTT. It translates to CASRFRLMNTEAFF.

The chain carries TRBV6-5 and TRBJ2-5, with TRBD2 matching 12 bases. This CDR3 is 15 amino acids long. J was trimmed by 5 bases and V by 8 bases; bases with no gene match: 9. Germline loops: CDR1 MNHEY, CDR2 SVGAGI. The CDR3 reads CASGGLAGIRETQYF. The CDR3 bases are TGTGCCAGCGGAGGACTAGCGGGGATCCGGGAGACCCAGTACTTC.

The J gene is TRBJ1-2, the V gene TRBV6-5; perhaps TRBD1 as D (6 bases). V was clipped by 8 bases and J by 8 bases, with 15 bases between them. CDR1 and CDR2 (germline): MNHEY, SVGAGI. The CDR3 runs 12 residues. DNA for the CDR3: TGTGCCAGCTATGGGGTCGGGGGCGGCTACACCTTC. Its protein is CASYGVGGGYTF.

The chain employs TRBV5-1 and TRBJ2-1, with 8 positions matching TRBD1. V was pared by 3 bases and J by 0 bases, with 8 bases of the junction left unmatched. This CDR3 region has 17 residues. In germline, CDR1 is SGHRS, CDR2 YFSETQ. CDR3 sequence reads: CASSSGQGRSSYNEQFF. CDR3 bases: TGCGCCAGCAGCTCCGGACAGGGAAGAAGCTCCTACAATGAGCAGTTCTTC. Combining the CDR3 with reference TRBV5-1 and TRBJ2-1 gives the whole variable domain KAGVTQTPRYLIKTRGQQVTLSCSPISGHRSVSWYQQTPGQGLQFLFEYFSETQRNKGNFPGRFSGRQFSNSRSEMNVSTLELGDSALYLCASSSGQGRSSYNEQFFGPGTRLTVL.

The chain combines TRBV7-9 with TRBJ2-1, with 9 bases matching TRBD2. V shed 1 base, J shed 8 bases, and the junction held 12 bases outside the gene matches. The CDR3 totals 17 residues. Germline V gene data show CDR1 as SEHNR and CDR2 as FQNEAQ (reference sequence). The CDR3 protein is CASSLGEGASGTDEQFF. CDR3 bases: TGTGCCAGCAGCTTAGGGGAGGGCGCTAGCGGGACCGATGAGCAGTTCTTC.

The chain carries TRBV3-1 and TRBJ2-1; D perhaps matches TRBD1 (6 bases). This CDR3 contains 17 residues. Looked up from germline, CDR1 is LGHDT and CDR2 is YNNKEL (reference sequence). V lost 1 base and J lost 9, with 22 bases in between. The DNA of the CDR3 is TGTGCCAGCAGCCAAGTTTCGGAACAGGGCCCTCGGAGTGAGCAGTTCTTC. It codes for CASSQVSEQGPRSEQFF.

J is TRBJ2-4 and V is TRBV28; D gene unclear. Between the trimmed V and J ends, which lost 8 bases and 1 base, there was a span of 15 bases. Germline CDR1 is MDHEN and CDR2 is SYDVKM. CDR3 length: 15 residues. CDR3 loop: CASRWARQAKNIQYF. As DNA, the CDR3 is TGTGCCAGCCGGTGGGCCCGTCAGGCCAAAAACATTCAGTACTTC. Variable domain in full (rest from reference TRBV28 and TRBJ2-4): DVKVTQSSRYLVKRTGEKVFLECVQDMDHENMFWYRQDPGLGLRLIYFSYDVKMKEKGDIPEGYSVSREKKERFSLILESASTNQTSMYLCASRWARQAKNIQYFGAGTRLSVL.

This clonotype came up a few times. The chain links TRBV6-6 to TRBJ1-5; D is unclear. The CDR3 has 12 amino acids. Germline V CDR1 and CDR2: MNHNY, SVGAGI (reference sequence). Trimming pared 4 bases from V and 4 bases from J, leaving 5 bases between. CDR3 sequence: CASSSANQPQHF. In DNA form, the CDR3 reads TGTGCCAGCAGTTCGGCAAATCAGCCCCAGCATTTT.

The V gene is TRBV3-1, the J gene TRBJ2-7; D perhaps matches TRBD1 (6 bases). V was cut by 3 bases and J by 5 bases, with 17 bases left in between. Per germline, CDR1 LGHDT and CDR2 YNNKEL (reference sequence). This CDR3 comprises 15 residues. This CDR3 is CASSQIQGWSHEQYF. The CDR3 nucleotides are TGTGCCAGCAGCCAGATACAGGGATGGAGCCACGAGCAGTACTTC.

This chain links TRBV27 with TRBJ1-2; 7 bases match TRBD1. Germline V gene sequence: CDR1 MNHEY, CDR2 SMNVEV (reference sequence). With 5 bases clipped from V and 0 bases from J, the junction kept 12 bases outside the gene matches. The CDR3 spans 17 residues. The CDR3 region is CASSLYGTAATNYGYTF. CDR3 nucleotide sequence: TGTGCCAGCAGTCTATACGGGACAGCCGCCACTAACTATGGCTACACCTTC.

Only a few counts were recorded for this clonotype. The V gene is TRBV5-1, the J gene TRBJ1-4, with D possibly being TRBD1 (5 bases). Germline-derived CDR1 and CDR2 are SGHRS and YFSETQ. V lost 3 bases to trimming and J lost 4 bases, with 10 bases between them. CDR3 size: 14 residues. The DNA for the CDR3 is TGCGCCAGCAGCTCGGGACGGCTTAATGAAAAACTGTTTTTT. It specifies CASSSGRLNEKLFF.

J is TRBJ2-4 and V is TRBV11-2; D may be TRBD1 or TRBD2 (5 bases each). Germline CDR1 reads SGHAT; CDR2 reads FQNNGV. V lost 5 bases, J lost 13 bases, and 12 bases lay in between. The length of the CDR3 is 11 residues. CDR3 amino acids: CASSARGAQYF. The CDR3 coding sequence is TGTGCCAGCAGCGCAAGGGGAGCGCAGTACTTC.

This clonotype was detected once. The rearrangement links TRBV10-2 to TRBJ2-3; D is unresolved. Per the germline V gene, CDR1 is WSHSY and CDR2 is SAAADI. The V gene lost 10 bases and the J gene lost 6 bases, with 11 bases spanning the gap. The CDR3 length is 11 residues. The CDR3: CATQTADTQYF. In nucleotides, the CDR3 is TGCGCCACACAAACAGCGGATACGCAGTATTTT.

This clonotype has just a few counts. The chain uses TRBV7-2 and TRBJ2-3; the D gene is possibly TRBD2 (6 bases). Deletions cut 6 bases from V and 4 bases from J, with 8 bases between. CDR1 is SGHTA and CDR2 is FQGNSA in the germline V gene. This CDR3 is built from 12 residues. DNA of the CDR3: TGTGCCAGCAGGGCTAGCGCAGATACGCAGTATTTT. Protein sequence: CASRASADTQYF.

This clonotype was observed a few times. The rearrangement uses TRBV20-1 and TRBJ2-1, with TRBD1 matching 8 bases. The trim removed 8 bases at V and 2 bases at J, leaving 5 bases unmatched. The CDR3 is 13 residues long. CDR1 DFQATT and CDR2 SNEGSKA come from the germline V gene (reference sequence). The CDR3 DNA sequence: TGCAGTACGGACAGGGTAGCCTACAATGAGCAGTTCTTC. Its protein product is CSTDRVAYNEQFF.

This clonotype has only a few counts. This chain connects TRBV27 to TRBJ2-3; a weak D match, TRBD2 (6 bases). Germline CDR1 is MNHEY and CDR2 is SMNVEV (reference sequence). The CDR3 spans 15 residues. Trimming shortened V by 5 bases and J by 3 bases, and 15 bases separated the two germline ends. The CDR3 region is CASSTKRAETDTQYF. In nucleotides, the CDR3 is TGTGCCAGCAGTACAAAGCGGGCGGAAACAGATACGCAGTATTTT.

This clonotype was counted only a few times. The V and J genes are TRBV25-1 and TRBJ1-4; D may be TRBD1 (5 bases). Germline values: CDR1 MGHDK, CDR2 SYGVNS. The CDR3 length is 16 residues. V was shortened by 4 bases and J by 4 bases, with 16 bases between the two germline ends. Here the CDR3 reads CASSGESGSLNEKLFF. In nucleotides, the CDR3 is TGTGCCAGCAGTGGGGAGTCAGGGTCACTTAATGAAAAACTGTTTTTT.

This clonotype has more than one count but fewer than ten. The genes are TRBV4-1 and TRBJ2-7; no clear D. Germline V lookup: CDR1 MGHRA, CDR2 YSYEKL. The CDR3 totals 14 residues. Trimming took off 0 bases at V and 2 bases at J, with 8 bases between the two ends. The CDR3 protein is CASSQDPAPYEQYF. As DNA, the CDR3 is TGCGCCAGCAGCCAAGATCCAGCCCCCTACGAGCAGTACTTC.

This clonotype was detected a few times. The rearrangement joins TRBV25-1 to TRBJ1-2; 7 bases agree with TRBD1. Germline CDR1 reads MGHDK; CDR2 reads SYGVNS. After removal of 5 bases from V and 7 bases from J, the junction contained 7 bases not matched to a gene. The CDR3 covers 13 residues. CDR3 coding DNA: TGTGCCAGCAGTAAGACAGGGAAACGTGGCTACACCTTC. It encodes CASSKTGKRGYTF.

This chain joins TRBV11-1 and TRBJ1-2; D unresolved. The germline V gene has CDR1 SGHAT and CDR2 FQDESV (reference sequence). Trimming removed 5 bases from V and 5 bases from J, with 9 bases in between. This CDR3 is 12 amino acids long. The DNA of the CDR3 is TGTGCCAGCAGCGAGGCAGATTATGGCTACACCTTC. Encoded protein: CASSEADYGYTF.